The 16 T cell receptor beta chains below come from one sample, sequenced in a study of blood T cell repertoires in COVID-19. TCRdb keeps only in-frame clones here, not all; method: immunoSEQ multiplex PCR. This table holds 40,000 to 55,000 clones, around nine tenths found once. The source material was peripheral blood. The receptors shown here come from a woman of 80 years or more with acute or convalescent COVID-19.

The J gene is TRBJ1-5, the V gene TRBV4-1, with D possibly being TRBD1 (5 bases). The CDR3 consists of 18 residues. Germline V lookup: CDR1 MGHRA, CDR2 YSYEKL. Trimming stripped 0 bases from V and 6 bases from J, with 21 bases between. This chain's CDR3 is CASSQEPIGGDNIQPQHF. CDR3 coding DNA: TGCGCCAGCAGCCAAGAACCCATCGGGGGGGATAATATTCAGCCCCAGCATTTT.

The chain carries TRBV14 and TRBJ1-1, with unresolved D. Trimming cost V 0 bases and J 8 bases, with 10 bases left between them. CDR3 length: 13 residues. Germline loops: CDR1 SGHDN, CDR2 FVKESK. The CDR3 sequence is CASSQEEHLEAFF. The CDR3 region has the DNA TGTGCCAGCAGCCAAGAAGAGCATCTCGAAGCTTTCTTT.

This chain joins TRBV19 and TRBJ2-6; D unclear. This CDR3 comprises 15 residues. From germline, CDR1 is LNHDA and CDR2 SQIVND (reference sequence). V was shortened by 3 bases and J by 0 bases, with 6 bases between the two germline ends. This chain's CDR3 is CASSISYSGANVLTF. DNA for the CDR3: TGTGCCAGTAGTATTAGCTACTCTGGGGCCAACGTCCTGACTTTC.

The V and J genes are TRBV11-2 and TRBJ1-4; no clear D. V lost 4 bases and J lost 7, with 16 bases in between. This CDR3 is 15 amino acids long. Germline V gives CDR1 SGHAT, CDR2 FQNNGV. CDR3 loop: CASSSPGLGSEKLFF. CDR3 coding DNA: TGTGCCAGCAGCTCCCCAGGACTTGGAAGTGAAAAACTGTTTTTT.

This clone was detected a few times. The chain recombines TRBV5-1 with TRBJ1-6, with D perhaps matching TRBD1 (5 bases). Germline loops: CDR1 SGHRS, CDR2 YFSETQ. V gave up 0 bases and J gave up 14 bases, with 24 bases separating them. The length of the CDR3 is 17 residues. The CDR3 spells CASSLAPVGARTAALHF. DNA of the CDR3: TGCGCCAGCAGCTTGGCCCCTGTAGGGGCCCGAACTGCGGCCCTCCACTTT.

J is TRBJ1-5 and V is TRBV27, with TRBD1 identical over 8 bases. The CDR3 contains 15 residues. The V segment lost 5 bases and the J segment 7 bases; nucleotides outside the gene matches: 10. Germline-derived CDR1 and CDR2 are MNHEY and SMNVEV (reference sequence). This CDR3 is CASSPRQGQGQPQHF. The CDR3 DNA reads TGTGCCAGCAGTCCTCGACAGGGGCAGGGACAGCCCCAGCATTTT.

The chain couples TRBV11-2 to TRBJ1-1; perhaps TRBD1 as D (5 bases). The CDR3 totals 14 residues. V was shortened by 5 bases and J by 4 bases, with 14 bases between the two germline ends. CDR1 is SGHAT, CDR2 FQNNGV, per germline. The CDR3 spells CASSPGVRVTEAFF. The CDR3 DNA reads TGTGCCAGCAGCCCTGGGGTCAGGGTCACTGAAGCTTTCTTT. Supplemented by reference TRBV11-2 and TRBJ1-1, the full variable domain reads EAGVAQSPRYKIIEKRQSVAFWCNPISGHATLYWYQQILGQGPKLLIQFQNNGVVDDSQLPKDRFSAERLKGVDSTLKIQPAKLEDSAVYLCASSPGVRVTEAFFGQGTRLTVV.

V is TRBV5-1 and J is TRBJ1-1, with D tentatively TRBD1 (5 bases). Per germline, CDR1 SGHRS and CDR2 YFSETQ. The CDR3 spans 16 residues. Trimming took off 2 bases at V and 4 bases at J, with 18 bases between the two ends. The CDR3 is CASSLGGGIPATEAFF. The CDR3 region has the DNA TGCGCCAGCAGCTTAGGCGGGGGTATCCCGGCCACTGAAGCTTTCTTT.

The chain recombines TRBV5-1 with TRBJ2-5; tentative D call: TRBD2 (7 bases). V lost 4 bases to trimming and J lost 2 bases, with 15 bases between them. CDR1 and CDR2 from the germline V gene are SGHRS and YFSETQ. The CDR3 runs to 15 residues. CDR3 amino acids: CASSPGGGPQETQYF. The CDR3 nucleotides are TGCGCCAGCAGCCCTGGGGGGGGGCCTCAAGAGACCCAGTACTTC.

The V call is TRBV6-5, the J call TRBJ1-2; 8 bases agree with TRBD1. There are 14 residues in the CDR3. Germline CDR1 MNHEY, CDR2 SVGAGI. The ends lost 5 bases at V and 4 bases at J; junction bases unmatched: 6. CDR3: CASSPSGTGYGYTF. The DNA for the CDR3 is TGTGCCAGCAGTCCTTCCGGGACAGGCTATGGCTACACCTTC.

The rearrangement links TRBV6-5 to TRBJ2-2; no clear D gene. V was cut by 4 bases and J by 7 bases, with 13 bases left in between. This CDR3 is 14 amino acids long. Germline values: CDR1 MNHEY, CDR2 SVGAGI. The chain's CDR3 is CASSLGSPHGELFF. The CDR3 bases are TGTGCCAGCAGTTTGGGTAGCCCACACGGGGAGCTGTTTTTT.

The chain has TRBV3-1 (or the pseudogene TRBV3-2) and TRBJ1-2; 11 bases fit TRBD1. V dropped 3 bases and J dropped 4; count of bases not matched to a gene: 7. From germline, CDR1 is LGHDT and CDR2 YNNKEL (reference sequence). The CDR3 sequence is 16 residues long. The CDR3 sequence: CASSQSGTGGPYGYTF. The CDR3 region has the DNA TGTGCCAGCAGCCAGTCCGGGACAGGGGGTCCCTATGGCTACACCTTC.

The J gene is TRBJ1-2, the V gene TRBV2; D ambiguous. Trimming shortened V by 2 bases and J by 3 bases, and 4 bases separated the two germline ends. The length of the CDR3 is 12 residues. Germline V gene lookup returns CDR1 SNHLY and CDR2 FYNNEI. CDR3 in DNA: TGTGCCAGCAGTGAACAGGACTATGGCTACACCTTC. Its translation is CASSEQDYGYTF.

The J gene is TRBJ2-7, the V gene TRBV3-1 (or the pseudogene TRBV3-2), with 8 bases lining up with TRBD1. The V gene end was trimmed by 2 bases and the J gene end by 2 bases; junction bases not matched to a gene: 5. Germline V gene sequence: CDR1 LGHDT, CDR2 YNNKEL (reference sequence). CDR3 length: 15 amino acids. CDR3 nucleotides: TGTGCCAGCAGCCAAATTGGACAGGGTCCCTACGAGCAGTACTTC. Its protein is CASSQIGQGPYEQYF.

The CDR3 loop is CASRYLAEQFF. The CDR3 DNA reads TGTGCCAGCAGGTACCTAGCTGAGCAGTTCTTC. The rearrangement uses TRBV12-3 or TRBV12-4 and TRBJ2-1; D perhaps matches TRBD2 (5 bases). This CDR3 region has 11 residues. V gave up 6 bases and J gave up 9 bases, with 9 bases separating them.

The table lists this clone with a count of one. V and J are TRBV5-4 and TRBJ2-1; 8 positions agree with TRBD2. The germline CDR1 and CDR2 sequences are SGHNT and YYREEE (reference sequence). J lost 7 bases, V lost 2 bases, and 5 bases had no gene match. This CDR3 is 14 amino acids long. The DNA for the CDR3 is TGTGCCAGCAGCTTTGCGGGGGGAAGGAATGAGCAGTTCTTC. It is translated as CASSFAGGRNEQFF.